This entry describes one T cell receptor beta chain. The antigen remains unidentified. Trimming took 7 bases from V and 4 from J, leaving 17 bases between them. This CDR3 spans 14 amino acids. The germline V gene encodes CDR1 MDHEN and CDR2 SYDVKM. The data belong to a study of cytomegalovirus exposure and HLA in healthy donors. Study-level points and caveats: A list of approximately 160 TCR beta chains associated with cytomegalovirus was given. Based on reports, TCR beta sequences accurately predicted HLA-A and HLA-B alleles for most subjects. When analyzed later, a missense DCLRE1C variant was found to be linked to TCR beta V- and J-gene trimming.

Researchers ran the PCR with 60 Vbeta and 13 Jbeta primers. Profiling relied on immunoSEQ multiplex PCR, and the TCRdb table lists in-frame clones only, not all of them. The sample has some 170,000 clones, 75% to 80% seen once. The source is a middle-aged man in good health and CMV-seropositive. V is TRBV28 and J is TRBJ2-7; tentatively, D is TRBD1 (6 bases). Sequencing was done on a sample of PBMCs. The CDR3 DNA sequence: TGTGCCAGCACTAGGGCAGGACAGATTTACGAGCAGTACTTC. This codes for CASTRAGQIYEQYF. The full variable domain, rest sourced from reference TRBV28 and TRBJ2-7, is DVKVTQSSRYLVKRTGEKVFLECVQDMDHENMFWYRQDPGLGLRLIYFSYDVKMKEKGDIPEGYSVSREKKERFSLILESASTNQTSMYLCASTRAGQIYEQYFGPGTRLTVT.